Listed below are T cell receptor beta chains from one sample, sequenced in a study of blood T cell repertoires in COVID-19. Here immunoSEQ multiplex PCR was the method, and the copy in TCRdb shows in-frame clones only, minus some. The sample consists of a few hundred thousand clones, around 84% of them appearing once. The sequenced sample was peripheral blood. The origin of the receptors is a man aged 55 to 69 with acute or convalescent COVID-19. Each CDR3 is given with its conserved first and last residue. D genes are given only for firm matches.

>-|TRBV7-6|TRBJ2-6
CASSGSGLPSGANVLTF
TGTGCCAGCAGCGGATCCGGACTGCCTTCTGGGGCCAACGTCCTGACTTTC
>-|TRBV27|TRBJ2-5
CASSLNPRQETQYF
TGTGCCAGCAGTTTAAACCCACGGCAAGAGACCCAGTACTTC
>-|TRBV18|TRBJ2-7
CASSPPGAVYEQYF
TGTGCCAGCTCACCACCGGGAGCCGTCTACGAGCAGTACTTC
>TRBD1|TRBV7-2|TRBJ2-2
CASSPTGGGGELFF
TGTGCCAGCAGCCCTACAGGGGGCGGCGGGGAGCTGTTTTTT
>TRBD1|TRBV10-3|TRBJ2-3
CATGQGSTDTQYF
TGTGCCACCGGACAGGGGAGCACAGATACGCAGTATTTT
>TRBD1|TRBV28|TRBJ1-4
CASSLPGTGLYEKLFF
TGTGCCAGCAGCCTGCCGGGGACAGGGCTGTACGAAAAACTGTTTTTT
>-|TRBV6-2/TRBV6-3|TRBJ2-1
CASSYPGTYGNEQFF
TGTGCCAGCAGTTACCCGGGGACTTACGGCAATGAGCAGTTCTTC
>TRBD1|TRBV5-5|TRBJ2-3
CASSPEDRGWSDTQYF
TGTGCCAGCAGCCCGGAGGACAGGGGGTGGTCAGATACGCAGTATTTT
>TRBD1|TRBV11-2|TRBJ1-3
CASSGEGTAKRNTIYF
TGTGCCAGCAGCGGAGAAGGGACAGCAAAGAGAAACACCATATATTTT
>TRBD1|TRBV6-5|TRBJ2-7
CASSSPTGNTYEQYF
TGTGCCAGCAGTTCCCCGACAGGGAACACCTACGAGCAGTACTTC
>-|TRBV7-9|TRBJ1-1
CASSLGSGPNTEAFF
TGTGCCAGCAGCTTAGGATCAGGGCCTAACACTGAAGCTTTCTTT
>-|TRBV12-3/TRBV12-4|TRBJ2-7
CASAPLGRAEQYF
TGTGCCAGCGCCCCGCTGGGCAGGGCCGAGCAGTACTTC
>-|TRBV20-1|TRBJ2-1
CSARYYNEQFF
TGCAGTGCTAGGTATTACAATGAGCAGTTCTTC
>TRBD2|TRBV19|TRBJ2-3
CASSARGLAGGSSTDTQYF
TGTGCCAGTAGTGCCCGGGGACTAGCGGGGGGCTCGAGCACAGATACGCAGTATTTT